The rows below give T cell receptor beta chains drawn from one sample of a study of T cells in Graves' hyperthyroidism and ophthalmopathy. From the multiplex PCR reads, TCRdb called clonotypes with MiXCR, one entry per CDR3 protein. Among a few hundred thousand distinct CDR3 sequences, about 18% were seen once, and the ten largest hold 35% to 45%. Source material: blood. The receptors come from a man between 18 and 35 years old with Graves' ophthalmopathy. Each CDR3 is given with its conserved first and last residue. The D gene is left open where the match is weak. Clone size is shown for a subset of rows, as once, few, many or a class of expanded clone.

V gene	clone size	J gene	D gene	CDR3 DNA	CDR3 protein
TRBV7-9	many	TRBJ2-2	NA	TGTGCCAGCAGCTTTCCGGTGGCCGGGGAGCTGTTTTTT	CASSFPVAGELFF
TRBV20-1	NA	TRBJ1-6	NA	TGCAGTGCTAGAAGTACGGCCTTATCACCCCTCCACTTT	CSARSTALSPLHF
TRBV9	many	TRBJ1-1	NA	TGTGCCAGCAGCGCCGGGGGGGAAGCTTTCTTT	CASSAGGEAFF
TRBV11-3	many	TRBJ2-6	NA	TGTGCCAGCAGCCACAGCCGCTCTGGGGCCAACGTCCTGACTTTC	CASSHSRSGANVLTF
TRBV28	many	TRBJ2-1	NA	TGTGCCAGCAGAAACCCGGGCCTTCTTACCTACAATGAGCAGTTCTTC	CASRNPGLLTYNEQFF
TRBV2	many	TRBJ1-2	NA	TGTGCCAGCAGTGAAGACCTCTGGGCGGTTCACTATGGCTACACCTTC	CASSEDLWAVHYGYTF
TRBV10-3	NA	TRBJ1-2	NA	TGTGCCATCACCGAACAGGGCTATGGCTACACCTTC	CAITEQGYGYTF
TRBV6-1	few	TRBJ1-2	NA	TGTGCCAGCAGTCCGCCTCCCCCGTTCCGGGCCACCTATGGCTACACCTTC	CASSPPPPFRATYGYTF
TRBV2	many	TRBJ1-4	NA	TGTGCCAGCAGTGATTTGTCTTGGGACACCGCTTCAACTAATGAAAAACTGTTTTTT	CASSDLSWDTASTNEKLFF
TRBV28	many	TRBJ2-5	NA	TGTGCCAGCAGTCGTTACCAGTCCCAAGAGACCCAGTACTTC	CASSRYQSQETQYF
TRBV7-7	many	TRBJ2-1	NA	TGTGCCAGCAGCATAGACACCTCCTACAATGAGCAGTTCTTC	CASSIDTSYNEQFF
TRBV12-3/TRBV12-4	few	TRBJ2-5	TRBD1	TGTGCCAGCAGTTTTAACAGGGGGTCGAGGGAGACCCAGTACTTC	CASSFNRGSRETQYF
TRBV3-1	many	TRBJ1-5	NA	TGTGCCAGCAGCCAAGACAGAGATCAGCCCCAGCATTTT	CASSQDRDQPQHF
TRBV11-2	many	TRBJ1-4	NA	TGTGCCAGCAGCTTCCAGGATGAAAAACTGTTTTTT	CASSFQDEKLFF
TRBV9	NA	TRBJ1-1	NA	TGTGCCAGCAGCTTTAGGTGGGGGGACACTGAAGCTTTCTTT	CASSFRWGDTEAFF
TRBV6-5	NA	TRBJ2-3	TRBD1	TGTGCCAGCAGTTACTTCCGACAGGGGAGATCGGCACAGGATACGCAGTATTTT	CASSYFRQGRSAQDTQYF
TRBV7-9	NA	TRBJ2-6	TRBD2	TGTGCCAGCAGCCGGGGGGAGTTCTTCTCTGGGGCCAACGTCCTGACTTTC	CASSRGEFFSGANVLTF
TRBV20-1	many	TRBJ1-5	NA	TGCAGTGCTAAGCATCAGCCCCAGCATTTT	CSAKHQPQHF
TRBV3-1	many	TRBJ2-5	TRBD1	TGTGCCAGCAGCCCACGACAGGGAGAGACCCAGTACTTC	CASSPRQGETQYF
TRBV7-2	few	TRBJ2-7	TRBD1	TGTGCCAGCAGCCTAGACAGGGATTACGCTACCCACGAGCAGTACTTC	CASSLDRDYATHEQYF
TRBV7-3	many	TRBJ1-2	TRBD1	TGTGCCAGCAGCTTACAGGGGGCAGCTAACTATGGCTACACCTTC	CASSLQGAANYGYTF
TRBV28	few	TRBJ2-5	NA	TGTGCCAGCAGTAGAGCCTCTGACAGGTCGGTCGGGGGGACCCAGTACTTC	CASSRASDRSVGGTQYF
TRBV6-1	many	TRBJ1-5	TRBD1	TGTGCCAGCAGTGCGGACAGGGGACAGCCCCAGCATTTT	CASSADRGQPQHF
TRBV9	NA	TRBJ2-1	NA	TGTGCCAGCAGCCCCAGGACCCTTTCCTACAATGAGCAGTTCTTC	CASSPRTLSYNEQFF
TRBV3-1	few	TRBJ2-3	TRBD2	TGTGCCAGCAGTCGGCGGGGGGCCACAGATACGCAGTATTTT	CASSRRGATDTQYF
TRBV29-1	many	TRBJ1-1	TRBD1	TGCAGCGTGGAGACAGGGCAAGCGGCCGAAGCTTTCTTT	CSVETGQAAEAFF
TRBV28	many	TRBJ2-7	TRBD1	TGTGCCAGCACCTCAACATGGACAGGGGCCTTCTACGAGCAGTACTTC	CASTSTWTGAFYEQYF
TRBV14	NA	TRBJ2-7	NA	TGTGCCAGCAGCCGAGACGGAGACATTCCCTACGAGCAGTACTTC	CASSRDGDIPYEQYF
TRBV3-1	many	TRBJ2-3	TRBD1	TGTGCCAGCAGCCAAGATCATACAGGGGGCTTAGATACGCAGTATTTT	CASSQDHTGGLDTQYF
TRBV7-6	many	TRBJ1-5	NA	TGTGCCAGCAGCTTAGCCCCCAACTCGAATCAGCCCCAGCATTTT	CASSLAPNSNQPQHF
TRBV7-6	NA	TRBJ2-1	NA	TGTGCCAGCAGTTTTCCAGGACGTGGTGAGCAGTTCTTC	CASSFPGRGEQFF
TRBV9	NA	TRBJ1-2	TRBD1	TGTGCCAGCTCCAACACAGGGGCTAACTATGGCTACACCTTC	CASSNTGANYGYTF
TRBV7-2	few	TRBJ1-3	NA	TGTGCCAGCAGCCGCTACACAGGGACCATATATTTT	CASSRYTGTIYF
TRBV27	many	TRBJ1-1	TRBD1	TGTGCCAGCAGTTCACAGGGGGCGCGGAGGGGAGACACTGAAGCTTTCTTT	CASSSQGARRGDTEAFF
TRBV20-1	NA	TRBJ2-5	TRBD2	TGCAGTGCTAGAGTTTCGGGACTAGCGTACCGAGAGACCCAGTACTTC	CSARVSGLAYRETQYF
TRBV2	many	TRBJ2-6	NA	TGTGCCACCCGAGTGGTAGCTCAACCACTCTCTGGGGCCAACGTCCTGACTTTC	CATRVVAQPLSGANVLTF
TRBV12-3/TRBV12-4	NA	TRBJ2-3	NA	TGTGCCGGCAGCTTTTCGGGCACAGATACGCAGTATTTT	CAGSFSGTDTQYF
TRBV7-8	many	TRBJ2-7	NA	TGTGCCAGCAGCTTAACACAGCTCTACGAGCAGTACTTC	CASSLTQLYEQYF
TRBV6-1	NA	TRBJ1-4	NA	TGTGCCAGCAGTCGAACGACCGGGTCTAATGAAAAACTGTTTTTT	CASSRTTGSNEKLFF
TRBV4-2	NA	TRBJ2-3	TRBD1	TGTGCCAGCCGTCAACAGGGGGCTTTAGATACGCAGTATTTT	CASRQQGALDTQYF
TRBV7-8	many	TRBJ2-5	NA	TGTGCCAGCAGCTTAGACAGTACGGGCGAGACCCAGTACTTC	CASSLDSTGETQYF
TRBV4-1	NA	TRBJ1-4	NA	TGCGCCAGCAGCCAAACCCGACAGGCAACTAATGAAAAACTGTTTTTT	CASSQTRQATNEKLFF